These 26 T cell receptor beta chains originate from one sample sequenced in a study of OX40 agonist ivuxolimab in advanced cancers. Sequenced by immunoSEQ multiplex PCR; TCRdb stores in-frame clones only, minus some. The sample contains tens of thousands of clones, around 90% of which appear only once. Specimen: CD4+ or CD8+ T cells sorted from blood, collected in a trial of the OX40 agonist ivuxolimab. The receptors shown here come from an adult with an advanced solid tumor such as melanoma, head and neck, liver or kidney cancer.

The J gene is TRBJ2-1, the V gene TRBV7-9; D is undetermined. This CDR3 spans 13 amino acids. Germline V gene data show CDR1 as SEHNR and CDR2 as FQNEAQ (reference sequence). Trimming left V 2 bases short and J 3 bases short, with 5 bases between. The CDR3 coding sequence is TGTGCCAGCAGCTTAACTCTCTACAATGAGCAGTTCTTC. This codes for CASSLTLYNEQFF.

The rearrangement links TRBV14 to TRBJ2-5; tentatively, D is TRBD1 (6 bases). In germline, CDR1 is SGHDN, CDR2 FVKESK. With 4 bases removed from V and 1 base from J, the gap between germline ends came to 22 bases. The CDR3 covers 18 residues. The DNA of the CDR3 is TGTGCCAGCAGCCTCGCCAGATCCGGGACACGACGCCAAGAGACCCAGTACTTC. It codes for CASSLARSGTRRQETQYF.

This chain connects TRBV7-3 to TRBJ2-7; 10 bases line up with TRBD2. The junction had 5 bases not matched to a gene; V was cut back by 3 bases and J by 3 bases. CDR1 is SGHTA and CDR2 is FQGTGA in the germline V gene. This CDR3 spans 15 amino acids. The CDR3 region has the DNA TGTGCCAGCAGCTTTACTAGCGGGACCCACTACGAGCAGTACTTC. Encoded protein: CASSFTSGTHYEQYF.

Note on this clone: At one end, the junction sequence differs from germline, possibly due to a read error. The chain couples TRBV7-7 to TRBJ2-1, with 9 positions matching TRBD1. The CDR3 length is 17 residues. Germline V CDR1 and CDR2: SSHAT, FNYEAQ (reference sequence). The CDR3 bases are TGTGCTAGCAGTCCCGGGACAGGGTATTCAAGGAACAATGAGCAGTTCTTC. Protein: CASSPGTGYSRNNEQFF.

This chain joins TRBV7-9 and TRBJ2-7; 11 bases map to TRBD2. This CDR3 contains 16 residues. From germline, CDR1 is SEHNR and CDR2 FQNEAQ (reference sequence). With V trimmed by 5 bases and J by 7 bases, 13 bases remained unmatched. CDR3 in amino acids: CASSMWTSGPREEQYF. The CDR3 bases are TGTGCCAGCAGCATGTGGACTAGCGGGCCGCGGGAGGAGCAGTACTTC.

The chain combines TRBV5-6 with TRBJ2-7, with D possibly being TRBD2 (6 bases). The germline V gene encodes CDR1 SGHDT and CDR2 YYEEEE. V dropped 4 bases and J dropped 2 bases, with 16 bases sitting between them. The CDR3 contains 15 residues. CDR3: CASSQEGGEPYEQYF. The CDR3 nucleotides are TGTGCCAGCAGCCAAGAAGGAGGGGAACCCTACGAGCAGTACTTC.

The V and J genes are TRBV6-1 and TRBJ1-1; 7 nucleotides line up with TRBD1. The V gene's germline CDR1 is MNHNS and CDR2 SASEGT. The CDR3 length is 15 residues. J lost 6 bases, V lost 10 bases, and 17 bases had no gene match. CDR3 sequence: CATKKGPRQGAEAFF. In DNA, the CDR3 is TGTGCCACCAAAAAGGGGCCGCGACAGGGCGCTGAAGCTTTCTTT.

The rearrangement uses TRBV2 and TRBJ1-3, with 8 bases identical to TRBD1. J was trimmed by 0 bases and V by 4 bases; bases with no gene match: 5. The CDR3 has 16 residues. The germline V gene has CDR1 SNHLY and CDR2 FYNNEI. CDR3 sequence: CASSATGVRSGNTIYF. In nucleotides, the CDR3 is TGTGCCAGCAGTGCGACAGGGGTTCGCTCTGGAAACACCATATATTTT.

This clone was seen once. The CDR3 loop reads CASSPDSLREKLFF. CDR3 nucleotide sequence: TGTGCCAGCTCGCCGGACAGCCTCCGTGAAAAACTGTTTTTT. The V gene is TRBV18, the J gene TRBJ1-4, with D perhaps TRBD1 (6 bases). Trimming took 6 bases from V and 7 from J, leaving 15 bases between them. The germline CDR1 and CDR2 sequences are KGHSH and LQKENI. There are 14 residues in the CDR3.

In nucleotides, the CDR3 is TGCGCCAGCAGTGAGGTCTCAAGCTCCTACAATGAGCAGTTCTTC. Encoded protein: CASSEVSSSYNEQFF. This chain connects TRBV10-1 to TRBJ2-1; no clear D. This CDR3 spans 15 amino acids. Per the germline V gene, CDR1 is WNHNN and CDR2 is SYGVQD (reference sequence). V lost 2 bases and J lost 0, with 8 bases in between.

This chain connects TRBV10-3 to TRBJ1-2; 7 nucleotides align to TRBD1. Germline CDR1 ENHRY, CDR2 SYGVKD. This CDR3 has 14 amino acids. V shed 5 bases and J 5 bases; nucleotides not matched to a gene: 8. CDR3 DNA sequence: TGTGCCATCAGTATGAGGGGGCGCGGGTATGGCTACACCTTC. This encodes CAISMRGRGYGYTF.

The chain recombines TRBV5-5 with TRBJ2-3; D is perhaps TRBD2 (5 bases). V lost 0 bases to trimming and J lost 0 bases, with 11 bases between them. CDR3 size: 16 residues. Per germline, CDR1 SGHKS and CDR2 YYEKEE (reference sequence). CDR3 sequence reads: CASSLVPRVSTDTQYF. Here the CDR3 DNA reads TGTGCCAGCAGCTTGGTTCCGCGGGTGAGCACAGATACGCAGTATTTT.

The V and J genes are TRBV6-5 and TRBJ2-7, with D unclear. Deletions cut 7 bases from V and 6 bases from J, with 16 bases between. CDR1 is MNHEY, CDR2 SVGAGI, per germline. This CDR3 spans 13 amino acids. The CDR3 spells CASIGSLPVEQYF. The CDR3 DNA sequence: TGTGCCAGCATTGGGTCCCTTCCAGTCGAGCAGTACTTC.

This chain joins TRBV7-2 and TRBJ2-3; 7 bases fit TRBD1. The germline V gene has CDR1 SGHTA and CDR2 FQGNSA. Losses at the gene ends were 5 bases for V and 0 bases for J; bases not matched to a gene: 5. The CDR3 is made up of 15 amino acids. The CDR3 DNA follows: TGTGCCAGCAGCCCGAACAGGGGAAGCACAGATACGCAGTATTTT. This codes for CASSPNRGSTDTQYF.

The gene calls are TRBV5-1 and TRBJ2-1; 8 bases map to TRBD2. The CDR3 sequence is 15 residues long. After removal of 4 bases from V and 9 bases from J, the junction contained 12 bases not matched to a gene. Germline V lookup: CDR1 SGHRS, CDR2 YFSETQ. The CDR3 nucleotides are TGCGCCAGCAGCCAACCGGGACTAGGTGCTGCTGAGCAGTTCTTC. Its protein is CASSQPGLGAAEQFF.

V usage is TRBV5-1 and J usage is TRBJ2-1, with 10 bases fitting TRBD2. CDR1 is SGHRS, CDR2 YFSETQ, per germline. This CDR3 spans 18 amino acids. The junction had 10 bases not matched to a gene; V was cut back by 0 bases and J by 4 bases. The CDR3 protein is CASSLGLAGVLRYNEQFF. As DNA, the CDR3 is TGCGCCAGCAGCTTGGGCCTAGCGGGAGTCCTTAGGTACAATGAGCAGTTCTTC. Full variable domain (rest looked up from reference TRBV5-1 and TRBJ2-1): KAGVTQTPRYLIKTRGQQVTLSCSPISGHRSVSWYQQTPGQGLQFLFEYFSETQRNKGNFPGRFSGRQFSNSRSEMNVSTLELGDSALYLCASSLGLAGVLRYNEQFFGPGTRLTVL.

The V and J genes are TRBV27 and TRBJ2-1; 9 bases are shared with TRBD2. The CDR3 is made up of 14 amino acids. CDR1 is MNHEY, CDR2 SMNVEV, per germline (reference sequence). With V trimmed by 3 bases and J by 4 bases, 1 base remained unmatched. The chain's CDR3 is CASSLTSGYNEQFF. In DNA, the CDR3 is TGTGCCAGCAGTTTGACTAGCGGATACAATGAGCAGTTCTTC.

This chain joins TRBV5-1 and TRBJ2-3; 9 nucleotides match TRBD2. The germline CDR1 and CDR2 sequences are SGHRS and YFSETQ. CDR3 size: 16 residues. The J segment lost 0 bases and the V segment lost 2 bases, leaving 4 bases of the junction unmatched. CDR3 amino acids: CASSFSLAGSTDTQYF. In nucleotides, the CDR3 is TGCGCCAGCAGCTTTAGCCTAGCGGGAAGCACAGATACGCAGTATTTT.

The chain uses TRBV27 and TRBJ2-4; 10 bases are a match to TRBD1. With 6 bases clipped from V and 7 bases from J, the junction kept 6 bases outside the gene matches. The CDR3 length is 14 residues. Germline V gene sequence: CDR1 MNHEY, CDR2 SMNVEV (reference sequence). The CDR3 loop reads CASSPRDRGNIQYF. The CDR3 DNA follows: TGTGCCAGCAGCCCCCGGGACAGGGGTAACATTCAGTACTTC.

This chain links TRBV5-1 with TRBJ2-3; 8 nucleotides align to TRBD1. This CDR3 has 16 residues. Germline CDR1 SGHRS, CDR2 YFSETQ. Losses at the gene ends were 0 bases for V and 0 bases for J; bases not matched to a gene: 3. CDR3 bases: TGCGCCAGCAGCTTGGGACAGGGGACAAGCACAGATACGCAGTATTTT. It yields the protein CASSLGQGTSTDTQYF.

The rearrangement uses TRBV2 and TRBJ1-5; 9 bases are shared with TRBD1. V was pared by 5 bases and J by 1 base, with 6 bases of the junction left unmatched. Germline lookup yields CDR1 SNHLY and CDR2 FYNNEI. There are 16 residues in the CDR3. The chain's CDR3 is CASSYGGQGSNQPQHF. The CDR3 DNA follows: TGTGCCAGCAGTTACGGGGGACAGGGCAGCAATCAGCCCCAGCATTTT.

The chain recombines TRBV5-6 with TRBJ2-7, with unresolved D. Trimming left V 0 bases short and J 0 bases short, with 16 bases between. CDR1 and CDR2 (germline): SGHDT, YYEEEE. The CDR3 contains 17 residues. CDR3 in DNA: TGTGCCAGCAGCTTGGGTATTAGGACCGAGAGCTCCTACGAGCAGTACTTC. Translating gives CASSLGIRTESSYEQYF.

This chain links TRBV7-6 with TRBJ2-4; 7 nucleotides match TRBD2. Germline-derived CDR1 and CDR2 are SGHVS and FNYEAQ. The CDR3 sequence is 13 residues long. After removal of 1 base from V and 8 bases from J, the junction contained 2 bases not matched to a gene. The CDR3 sequence: CASSLGTRDIQYF. CDR3 nucleotides: TGTGCCAGCAGCTTAGGGACTAGGGACATTCAGTACTTC.

J is TRBJ2-2 and V is TRBV9; 9 bases map to TRBD2. Germline assignment: CDR1 SGDLS and CDR2 YYNGEE. The V gene end was trimmed by 0 bases and the J gene end by 5 bases; junction bases not matched to a gene: 5. This CDR3 spans 16 amino acids. For the CDR3, the DNA is TGTGCCAGCAGCGTAGTTAGCGGGAGTCGGACCGGGGAGCTGTTTTTT. Its protein is CASSVVSGSRTGELFF.

In DNA form, the CDR3 reads TGTGCCAGCAGCCCGGCGAATCGGAACACTGAAGCTTTCTTT. It yields the protein CASSPANRNTEAFF. The chain employs TRBV6-5 and TRBJ1-1, with unresolved D. Trimming removed 6 bases at V and 1 base at J, with 12 bases between. There are 14 residues in the CDR3. The V gene's germline CDR1 is MNHEY and CDR2 SVGAGI.

This clone was seen a handful of times. The chain recombines TRBV30 with TRBJ2-5, with a weak D call TRBD2 (6 bases). CDR1 is GTSNPN and CDR2 is SVGIG in the germline V gene (reference sequence). The CDR3 has 14 amino acids. Trimming left V 1 base short and J 5 bases short, with 14 bases between. For the CDR3, the DNA is TGTGCCTGGAGTGGACGGCCTGGGGGGGAGACCCAGTACTTC. It codes for CAWSGRPGGETQYF.